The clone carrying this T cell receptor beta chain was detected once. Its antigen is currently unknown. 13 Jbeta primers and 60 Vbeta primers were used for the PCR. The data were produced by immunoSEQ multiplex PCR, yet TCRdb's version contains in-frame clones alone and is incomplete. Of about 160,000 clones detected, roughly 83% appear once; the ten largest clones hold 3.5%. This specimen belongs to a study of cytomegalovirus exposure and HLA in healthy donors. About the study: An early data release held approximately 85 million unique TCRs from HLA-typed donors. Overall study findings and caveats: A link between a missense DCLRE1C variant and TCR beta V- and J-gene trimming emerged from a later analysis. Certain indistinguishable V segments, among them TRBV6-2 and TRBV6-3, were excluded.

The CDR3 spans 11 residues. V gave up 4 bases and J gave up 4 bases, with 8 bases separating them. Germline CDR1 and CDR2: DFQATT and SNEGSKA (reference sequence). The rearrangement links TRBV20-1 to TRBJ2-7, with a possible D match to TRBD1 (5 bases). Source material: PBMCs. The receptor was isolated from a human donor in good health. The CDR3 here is CSAKRTYEQYF. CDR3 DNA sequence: TGCAGTGCTAAAAGGACATACGAGCAGTACTTC.